The 20 T cell receptor beta chains presented below share a single source sample, sequenced in a study of vaccination effects on CD4 cells after COVID-19. The antigens for these receptors are not known. The method was immunoSEQ multiplex PCR; TCRdb's version includes in-frame clones alone and lacks a portion of them. Of roughly 41,000 clones detected, about three fifths appear once; the ten largest clones hold under 15%. ViraFEST expansion of antigen-specific CD4+ T cells with viral peptide pools preceded sequencing. Cultured cells yielded isolated CD4+ T cells after approximately nine days. All vaccine recipients tested negative for nucleocapsid antibodies and had never contracted SARS-CoV-2 infection. Here the sequenced sample was CD4+ T cells from PBMCs cultured with HCoV-OC43 spike peptides, taken before COVID-19 vaccination. Subset described: HCoV-OC43 spike overlapping peptide pool stimulation. The receptors originated from a human donor who received a COVID-19 vaccine.

In its sample, this clone was seen once. The rearrangement uses TRBV11-2 and TRBJ2-7, with no clear D. The CDR3 runs 12 residues. V lost 1 base and J 7 bases, leaving 8 bases between the germline ends. CDR1 and CDR2 (germline): SGHAT, FQNNGV. CDR3 amino acids: CASSLVAGEQYF. The CDR3, as DNA: TGTGCCAGCAGCTTAGTGGCTGGGGAGCAGTACTTC.

This rearrangement joins TRBV27 to TRBJ2-1; 9 bases line up with TRBD2. CDR1 is MNHEY, CDR2 SMNVEV, per germline (reference sequence). J lost 4 bases, V lost 5 bases, and 6 bases had no gene match. The CDR3 has 15 amino acids. CDR3 region: CASSPDSGGYNEQFF. The CDR3, as DNA: TGTGCCAGCAGTCCTGATAGCGGGGGTTACAATGAGCAGTTCTTC.

This rearrangement joins TRBV29-1 to TRBJ2-5; possibly TRBD2 for D (6 bases). Germline values: CDR1 SQVTM, CDR2 ANQGSEA. The CDR3 is made up of 14 amino acids. With 4 bases removed from V and 7 bases from J, the gap between germline ends came to 19 bases. In nucleotides, the CDR3 is TGCAGCGTTGTGGGTGTCGGGGGAGCGGCGACCCAGTACTTC. This sequence encodes CSVVGVGGAATQYF.

This clone occurred a few times. V usage is TRBV6-1 and J usage is TRBJ1-6, with D possibly matching TRBD1 (6 bases). The CDR3 contains 16 residues. Looked up from germline, CDR1 is MNHNS and CDR2 is SASEGT. Trimming stripped 3 bases from V and 7 bases from J, with 16 bases between. The CDR3 DNA sequence: TGTGCCAGCAGTGAGCCGCCGGGGGGCGGAAATTCACCCCTCCACTTT. It translates to CASSEPPGGGNSPLHF.

V gene TRBV11-2 combines with J gene TRBJ2-6; D call uncertain. CDR3 length equals 14 residues. The V gene's germline CDR1 is SGHAT and CDR2 FQNNGV. V lost 2 bases to trimming and J lost 3 bases, with 5 bases between them. The CDR3, as DNA: TGTGCCAGCAGCTTAAGCCGTGGGGCCAACGTCCTGACTTTC. Amino acid sequence: CASSLSRGANVLTF. The full variable domain, with the rest looked up from reference TRBV11-2 and TRBJ2-6, is EAGVAQSPRYKIIEKRQSVAFWCNPISGHATLYWYQQILGQGPKLLIQFQNNGVVDDSQLPKDRFSAERLKGVDSTLKIQPAKLEDSAVYLCASSLSRGANVLTFGAGSRLTVL.

This rearrangement joins TRBV5-1 to TRBJ1-5; 8 nucleotides line up with TRBD1. CDR1 is SGHRS, CDR2 YFSETQ, per germline. The CDR3 runs 15 residues. With 0 bases clipped from V and 4 bases from J, the junction kept 3 bases outside the gene matches. CDR3 in DNA: TGCGCCAGCAGCTTGGGACAGGGGTTGAATCAGCCCCAGCATTTT. Translation gives CASSLGQGLNQPQHF.

The chain uses TRBV18 and TRBJ2-1; no clear D gene. V was pared by 1 base and J by 5 bases, with 6 bases between. Germline V lookup: CDR1 KGHSH, CDR2 LQKENI. This CDR3 contains 13 residues. This CDR3 is CASSPRLDNEQFF. CDR3 in DNA: TGTGCCAGCTCACCACGCTTAGACAATGAGCAGTTCTTC.

This clone was counted a single time. DNA of the CDR3: TGTGCCAGCTCACAGGGGGGACAGGGGGTCACTGAAGCTTTCTTT. Its translation: CASSQGGQGVTEAFF. The chain couples TRBV18 to TRBJ1-1; 11 bases fit TRBD1. Losses at the gene ends were 4 bases for V and 4 bases for J; bases not matched to a gene: 5. CDR1 is KGHSH, CDR2 LQKENI, per germline. The CDR3 consists of 15 residues.

The CDR3 reads CASSSTGLNTGELFF. DNA for the CDR3: TGTGCCAGCAGCTCGACAGGCTTGAACACCGGGGAGCTGTTTTTT. The chain employs TRBV5-4 and TRBJ2-2; TRBD1 might be the D (6 bases). Germline V CDR1 and CDR2: SGHNT, YYREEE (reference sequence). Trimming cost V 3 bases and J 1 base, with 10 bases left between them. The CDR3 consists of 15 residues.

The chain has TRBV7-8 and TRBJ1-5; D might be TRBD1 (6 bases). The CDR3 length is 16 residues. Trimming pared 1 base from V and 1 base from J, leaving 11 bases between. Germline V gene sequence: CDR1 SGHVS, CDR2 FQNEAQ. This CDR3 is CASSLEGGYSNQPQHF. The CDR3 DNA sequence: TGTGCCAGCAGCTTAGAGGGGGGGTACAGCAATCAGCCCCAGCATTTT. The full variable domain, its missing parts supplied by reference TRBV7-8 and TRBJ1-5, is GAGVSQSPRYKVAKRGQDVALRCDPISGHVSLFWYQQALGQGPEFLTYFQNEAQLDKSGLPSDRFFAERPEGSVSTLKIQRTQQEDSAVYLCASSLEGGYSNQPQHFGDGTRLSIL.

The chain joins TRBV25-1 to TRBJ1-3, with 7 bases aligning to TRBD1. V was pared by 5 bases and J by 1 base, with 11 bases of the junction left unmatched. There are 17 residues in the CDR3. Germline assignment: CDR1 MGHDK and CDR2 SYGVNS. The CDR3 reads CASSSWAGGSSGNTIYF. The CDR3 region has the DNA TGTGCCAGCAGTTCGTGGGCAGGGGGTTCATCTGGAAACACCATATATTTT.

The chain combines TRBV18 with TRBJ1-2; 12 nucleotides agree with TRBD1. V shed 2 bases and J 3 bases; nucleotides not matched to a gene: 1. Germline values: CDR1 KGHSH, CDR2 LQKENI. The CDR3 is made up of 15 amino acids. The CDR3 here is CASSPGTGGDYGYTF. CDR3 DNA sequence: TGTGCCAGCTCACCAGGGACAGGGGGCGACTATGGCTACACCTTC.

This clone was counted only a few times. The V gene is TRBV5-4, the J gene TRBJ2-7; D gene uncertain. The CDR3 is 14 residues long. Between the trimmed V and J ends, which lost 2 bases and 6 bases, there was a span of 15 bases. The germline gives CDR1 SGHNT, CDR2 YYREEE (reference sequence). The CDR3 bases are TGTGCCAGCAGCTTCCGGTCACTATCCGGCGAGCAGTACTTC. This translates into CASSFRSLSGEQYF. Using reference TRBV5-4 and TRBJ2-7 for the parts outside the CDR3, the full variable domain is ETGVTQSPTHLIKTRGQQVTLRCSSQSGHNTVSWYQQALGQGPQFIFQYYREEENGRGNFPPRFSGLQFPNYSSELNVNALELDDSALYLCASSFRSLSGEQYFGPGTRLTVT.

This clone was seen a single time. The rearrangement links TRBV9 to TRBJ2-3; unclear D gene. V shed 2 bases and J shed 4 bases, with 8 bases lying between them. Germline assignment: CDR1 SGDLS and CDR2 YYNGEE. The CDR3 runs to 13 residues. CDR3 DNA: TGTGCCAGCAGCGTCATGGGCGCAGATACGCAGTATTTT. Protein sequence: CASSVMGADTQYF.

This chain joins TRBV11-2 and TRBJ1-6, with 7 bases that match TRBD1. The germline V gene has CDR1 SGHAT and CDR2 FQNNGV. There are 15 residues in the CDR3. Losses at the gene ends were 0 bases for V and 9 bases for J; bases not matched to a gene: 5. CDR3 sequence: CASSLDQGGASPLHF. CDR3 sequence (DNA): TGTGCCAGCAGCTTAGATCAGGGGGGGGCTTCACCCCTCCACTTT.

The V and J genes are TRBV5-1 and TRBJ1-2, with 7 bases fitting TRBD1. Germline assignment: CDR1 SGHRS and CDR2 YFSETQ. The CDR3 has 15 residues. V was clipped by 5 bases and J by 2 bases; unmatched bases: 9. CDR3 nucleotides: TGCGCCAGCAGACTTACATACAGGGGCAACTATGGCTACACCTTC. Its protein product is CASRLTYRGNYGYTF.

The J gene is TRBJ2-1, the V gene TRBV13; weak D call: TRBD2 (6 bases). The germline V and J ends were trimmed by 8 bases and 4 bases, with 15 bases remaining between them. The CDR3 covers 14 residues. Germline V gives CDR1 PRHDT, CDR2 FYEKMQ (reference sequence). Written as DNA, the CDR3 is TGTGCCAGCGGTGGAAGGGACTCTTACAATGAGCAGTTCTTC. It translates to CASGGRDSYNEQFF.

J is TRBJ1-1 and V is TRBV18, with unresolved D. The CDR3 spans 13 residues. V was clipped by 1 base and J by 5 bases, with 8 bases between them. Germline lookup yields CDR1 KGHSH and CDR2 LQKENI. The CDR3 bases are TGTGCCAGCTCACCACAGGGCACGACTGAAGCTTTCTTT. Its translation is CASSPQGTTEAFF.

This clone has a single count. The chain joins TRBV20-1 to TRBJ2-5; weak D call: TRBD2 (6 bases). Germline V gene lookup returns CDR1 DFQATT and CDR2 SNEGSKA (reference sequence). The CDR3 loop spans 10 amino acids. The V gene lost 8 bases and the J gene lost 9 bases, with 13 bases spanning the gap. CDR3: CSSVWGAQYF. As DNA, the CDR3 is TGCAGTTCGGTGTGGGGGGCCCAGTACTTC.

The V and J genes are TRBV5-1 and TRBJ2-1; D call uncertain. The V end lost 0 bases, the J end lost 5 bases, and 12 bases lay between the germline ends. The CDR3 has 15 amino acids. Per germline, CDR1 SGHRS and CDR2 YFSETQ. The chain's CDR3 is CASSLELRYHNEQFF. DNA of the CDR3: TGCGCCAGCAGCTTGGAATTGAGGTATCACAATGAGCAGTTCTTC. The whole variable domain, filled in from reference TRBV5-1 and TRBJ2-1, reads KAGVTQTPRYLIKTRGQQVTLSCSPISGHRSVSWYQQTPGQGLQFLFEYFSETQRNKGNFPGRFSGRQFSNSRSEMNVSTLELGDSALYLCASSLELRYHNEQFFGPGTRLTVL.